This T cell receptor beta chain was sequenced during a study of blood T cell repertoires in COVID-19. Study-level information: The United States, Italy and Spain provided the acute and convalescent COVID-19 samples.

As handled by the study authors: Amplification with reference gene primers provided the estimates of nucleated cell counts. The protocol was immunoSEQ multiplex PCR, while the TCRdb copy is restricted to in-frame clones and leaves out a portion. V, J and clone size were drawn from that table, and D and trimming were deduced from the DNA. The sample has 240,000 or so clones, 70% to 90% seen once. What was sequenced was peripheral blood. This clonotype was sampled from a woman in her 70s with active or convalescent COVID-19.

This chain's CDR3 is CASSPTVNSPLHF. The DNA of the CDR3 is TGTGCCAGCAGCCCGACAGTTAATTCACCCCTCCACTTT. J is TRBJ1-6 and V is TRBV3-1 (or the pseudogene TRBV3-2); tentatively, D is TRBD1 (5 bases). Trimming left V 4 bases short and J 6 bases short, with 7 bases between. CDR3 size: 13 residues. Germline V gives CDR1 LGHDT, CDR2 YNNKEL (reference sequence).